Sequencing of this T cell receptor beta chain was carried out in a study of T cells in Graves' hyperthyroidism and ophthalmopathy (dated by TCRdb to about 2019). General notes on the study: Peripheral blood samples were taken at initial diagnosis, before any treatment was given. Prospective prediction of ophthalmopathy was tested in an independent validation cohort of fewer than 20 hyperthyroidism patients and 15 to 17 patients who later progressed to ophthalmopathy. TCR V-J signatures able to tell the groups apart were searched for in a discovery cohort of more than 90 patients, of whom over 40 had Graves' ophthalmopathy and roughly 58 had stable Graves' hyperthyroidism. The approximately 90 discovery patients were divided at random into training and test sets in a 7:3 ratio. Thyroid tissue and blood T-cell repertoires from several Graves' hyperthyroidism patients were also compared in the study. After sampling, hyperthyroidism patients received methimazole starting at 30 mg daily, and ophthalmopathy patients received high-dose intravenous methylprednisolone. TCR Vbeta CDR3 sequencing of roughly 140 peripheral blood samples (43 ophthalmopathy, 75 hyperthyroidism and around 17 progressor patients) is reported in the paper.

Hyperthyroidism patients were newly diagnosed, with disease duration under 2 months, and aged 18 to 65 years. Any patient with an uncontrolled infection, another autoimmune disease, pregnancy or lactation was excluded. Diagnoses were established on the basis of clinical symptoms, serum thyroxine and TRAb, thyroid ultrasound, and orbital computed tomography. Blood from progressor patients was collected at the time of first diagnosis with hyperthyroidism, before any ophthalmopathy symptoms had appeared. Ficoll-Paque density gradient centrifugation was used to isolate PBMCs from 8 to 10 ml of fresh peripheral blood. Progressor patients were initially diagnosed with Graves' hyperthyroidism and developed ophthalmopathy during follow-up. Total RNA was extracted with Trizol reagent, and quality was checked on an Agilent 2100 Bioanalyzer. Amplification of TCR beta CDR3 regions was carried out from RNA transcripts. A first-round RT-PCR of the TCR CDR3 used the HTBI primer set with the Qiagen OneStep RT-PCR kit. The libraries were constructed in a second round of multiplex PCR and then size-selected and purified. Libraries were sequenced paired-end with 100 bp reads on an Illumina HiSeq2000. Per the authors' processing: Raw data were processed with SOAPnuke, discarding reads with adapters, uncalled bases, mean Phred below 15, or no exact constant-primer or identifier match. High-quality paired reads were merged using COPE v1.2.5, and each unique nucleotide sequence was defined as a clonotype. Clonotypes were aligned to IMGT TRBV, TRBD and TRBJ reference segments using MiTCR v1.1. The analysis was restricted to V-J combinations with a frequency above 0.0001, which together covered around 99% of the repertoires. A TCS score was defined as the ratio of F50 (clonal expansion) to E x V (chaos), with BLOSUM62-based TCRdist applied between CDR3 peptides within each V-J. Welch's t-statistics and random forest reduced 450 to 600 V-J features to about 13, which were used in a naive Bayes classifier (R e1071). TCRdb applied fastp at Q25 and MiXCR to the public reads, then kept only in-frame beta chains. Rows merge per CDR3 protein into single entries with the most common DNA and genes. These V and J calls derive from TCRdb rather than the authors' analysis. Across this sample there are fewer than 350,000 distinct CDR3 sequences, with 13% seen only once. 7.8% of the sample is in the top ten clones.

On this clonotype itself: What antigen it recognizes has not been identified. No base-level quality is on record; no much larger clone is a single base apart.

Overall study outcomes, separate from this receptor: A 13 V-J signature model separated ophthalmopathy from stable hyperthyroidism, with around 91% sensitivity and about 81% specificity in cross-validation and 80%/75% in testing. Most expanded thyroid clonotypes (frequency above 0.001) were also detected in blood, suggesting blood repertoires may reflect thyroid immune responses. Sample size was not statistically predetermined, and investigators were not blinded to group allocation. During validation, the model predicted progression to ophthalmopathy a median of approximately six months ahead of onset, with approximately 70% sensitivity and almost 75% specificity.

Trimming takes 8 bases from V and 3 bases from J, and the germline ends sit 15 bases apart. The CDR3 covers 14 residues, taking in both the cysteine and the phenylalanine. The retained sequence is limited to the CDR3, 42 bases, with the frame set at the first base. CDR1 and CDR2 were assigned from the germline V gene as KGHSH and LQKENI. The receptor's source is a woman in her twenties or thirties with Graves' hyperthyroidism that later progressed to Graves' ophthalmopathy. The sequenced sample was blood. Here the chain combines TRBV18 and TRBJ2-3; the D gene is perhaps TRBD1 or TRBD2, as each covers 5 bases. The bases read TGTGCCAGCCGTGGGGCCGGGAATACAGATACGCAGTATTTT. Its translation reads: CASRGAGNTDTQYF.